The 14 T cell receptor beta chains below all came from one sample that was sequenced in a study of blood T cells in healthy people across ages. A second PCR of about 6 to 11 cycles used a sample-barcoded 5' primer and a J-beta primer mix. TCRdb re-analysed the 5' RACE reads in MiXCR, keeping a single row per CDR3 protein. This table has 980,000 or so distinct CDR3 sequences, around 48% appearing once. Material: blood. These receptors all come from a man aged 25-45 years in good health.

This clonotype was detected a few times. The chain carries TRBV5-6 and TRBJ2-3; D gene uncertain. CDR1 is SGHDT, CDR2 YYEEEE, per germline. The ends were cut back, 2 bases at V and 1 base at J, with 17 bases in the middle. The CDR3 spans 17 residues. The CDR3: CASSFGVSRAGTDTQYF. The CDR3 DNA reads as TGTGCCAGCAGCTTTGGAGTGAGCCGCGCTGGCACAGATACGCAGTATTTT.

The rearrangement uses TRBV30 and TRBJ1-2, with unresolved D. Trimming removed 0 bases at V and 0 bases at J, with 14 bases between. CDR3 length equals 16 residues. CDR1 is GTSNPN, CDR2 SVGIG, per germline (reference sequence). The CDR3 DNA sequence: TGTGCCTGGAGTGTGCCGGGGAGAGTCCCTAACTATGGCTACACCTTC. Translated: CAWSVPGRVPNYGYTF. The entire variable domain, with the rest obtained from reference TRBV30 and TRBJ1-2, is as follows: SQTIHQWPATLVQPVGSPLSLECTVEGTSNPNLYWYRQAAGRGLQLLFYSVGIGQISSEVPQNLSASRPQDRQFILSSKKLLLSDSGFYLCAWSVPGRVPNYGYTFGSGTRLTVV.

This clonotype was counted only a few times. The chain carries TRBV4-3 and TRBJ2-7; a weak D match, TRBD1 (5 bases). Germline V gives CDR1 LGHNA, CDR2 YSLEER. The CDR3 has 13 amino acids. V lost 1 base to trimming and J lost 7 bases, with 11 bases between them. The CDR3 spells CASSQGRGREQYF. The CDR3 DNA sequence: TGCGCCAGCAGCCAAGGAAGGGGTCGGGAGCAGTACTTC.

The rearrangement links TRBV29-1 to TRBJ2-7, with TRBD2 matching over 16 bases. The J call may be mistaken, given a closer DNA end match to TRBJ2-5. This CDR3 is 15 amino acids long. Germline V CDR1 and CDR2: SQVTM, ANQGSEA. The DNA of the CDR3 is TGCAGCGCAGGGACTAGCGGGGGGGCAGGGGAGACCCAGTACTTC. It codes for CSAGTSGGAGETQYF.

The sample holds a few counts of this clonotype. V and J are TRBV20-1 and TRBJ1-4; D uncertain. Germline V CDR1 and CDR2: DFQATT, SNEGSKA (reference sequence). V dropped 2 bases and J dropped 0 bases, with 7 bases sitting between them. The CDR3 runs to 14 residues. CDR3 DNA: TGCAGTGCTAGAATAGGGCCAACTAATGAAAAACTGTTTTTT. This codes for CSARIGPTNEKLFF.

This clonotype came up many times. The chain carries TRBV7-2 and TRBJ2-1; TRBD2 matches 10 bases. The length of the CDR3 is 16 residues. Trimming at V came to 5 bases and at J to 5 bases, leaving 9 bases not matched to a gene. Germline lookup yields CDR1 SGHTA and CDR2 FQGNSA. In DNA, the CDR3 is TGTGCCAGCAGCGACACCGGGACTAGCGTCAACAATGAGCAGTTCTTC. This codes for CASSDTGTSVNNEQFF.

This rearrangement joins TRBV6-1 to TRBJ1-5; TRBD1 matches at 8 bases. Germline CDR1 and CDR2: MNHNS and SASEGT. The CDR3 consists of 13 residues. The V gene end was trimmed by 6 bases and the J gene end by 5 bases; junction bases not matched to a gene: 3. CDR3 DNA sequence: TGTGCCAGCAGCAAACAGGGGGATCAGCCCCAGCATTTT. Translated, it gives CASSKQGDQPQHF.

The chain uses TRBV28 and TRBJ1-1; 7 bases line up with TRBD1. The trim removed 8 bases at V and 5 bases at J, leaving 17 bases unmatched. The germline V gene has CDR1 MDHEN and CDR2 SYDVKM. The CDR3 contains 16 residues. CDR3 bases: TGTGCCAGCCCCCCTGATTTACTGACAGGGAGTACTGAAGCTTTCTTT. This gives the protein CASPPDLLTGSTEAFF.

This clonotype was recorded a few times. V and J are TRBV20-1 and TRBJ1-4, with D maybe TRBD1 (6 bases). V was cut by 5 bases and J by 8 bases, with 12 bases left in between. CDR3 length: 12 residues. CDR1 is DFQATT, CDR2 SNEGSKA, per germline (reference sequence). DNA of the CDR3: TGCAGTGCTTCCGGGGGCAGCGAAAAACTGTTTTTT. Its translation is CSASGGSEKLFF.

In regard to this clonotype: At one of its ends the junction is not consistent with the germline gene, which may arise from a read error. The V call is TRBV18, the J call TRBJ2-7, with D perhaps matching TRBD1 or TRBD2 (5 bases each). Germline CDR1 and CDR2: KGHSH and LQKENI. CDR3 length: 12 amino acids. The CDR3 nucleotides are TGTGCCAGCCCACCAAGAGGGGACGAGCAGTACTTC. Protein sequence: CASPPRGDEQYF.

CDR3 residues: CSAIFPSTTADTQYF. The CDR3 coding sequence is TGCAGTGCTATATTCCCTTCGACTACTGCAGATACGCAGTATTTT. V gene TRBV20-1 combines with J gene TRBJ2-3; a weak D match, TRBD2 (5 bases). Germline V CDR1 and CDR2: DFQATT, SNEGSKA (reference sequence). Deletions cut 4 bases from V and 4 bases from J, with 18 bases between. This CDR3 contains 15 residues.

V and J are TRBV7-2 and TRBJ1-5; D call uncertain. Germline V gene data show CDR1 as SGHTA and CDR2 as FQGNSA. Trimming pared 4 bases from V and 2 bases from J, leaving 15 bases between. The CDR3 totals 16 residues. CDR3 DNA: TGTGCCAGCAGCTCTTCAGCCGGGCCCGGCAATCAGCCCCAGCATTTT. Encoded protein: CASSSSAGPGNQPQHF.

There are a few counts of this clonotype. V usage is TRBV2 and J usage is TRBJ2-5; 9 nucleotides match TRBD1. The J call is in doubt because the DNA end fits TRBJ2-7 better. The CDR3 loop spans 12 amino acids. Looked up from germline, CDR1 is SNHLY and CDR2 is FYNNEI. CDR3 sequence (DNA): TGTGCCGGGTCCCGGGACAGGGACGAGCAGTACTTC. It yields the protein CAGSRDRDEQYF.

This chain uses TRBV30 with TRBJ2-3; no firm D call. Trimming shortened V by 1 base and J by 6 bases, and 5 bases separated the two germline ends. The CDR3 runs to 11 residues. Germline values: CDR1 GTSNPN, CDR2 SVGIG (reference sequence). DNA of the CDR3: TGTGCCTGGAGTGGAAGGGATACGCAGTATTTT. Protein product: CAWSGRDTQYF.